What follows are 20 T cell receptor beta chains derived from one specimen sequenced in a study of cytomegalovirus exposure and HLA in healthy donors. Amplification used 60 Vbeta primers and 13 Jbeta primers. The protocol was immunoSEQ multiplex PCR, while the TCRdb copy is restricted to in-frame clones and leaves out a portion. This sample carries around 130,000 clones, about three fifths of them seen once, and the ten largest clones take about 1.8%. Input material: PBMCs. Source of these receptors: a male donor in good health and CMV-seronegative.

The chain employs TRBV7-3 and TRBJ2-3; 7 bases are shared with TRBD1. Germline assignment: CDR1 SGHTA and CDR2 FQGTGA. V was clipped by 5 bases and J by 2 bases; unmatched bases: 7. The CDR3 consists of 15 residues. The CDR3 here is CASSQTGLLTDTQYF. The CDR3, as DNA: TGTGCCAGCAGCCAGACAGGGTTACTCACAGATACGCAGTATTTT.

The gene calls are TRBV15 and TRBJ1-2; 8 bases align to TRBD1. This CDR3 spans 13 amino acids. The trim removed 4 bases at V and 4 bases at J, leaving 2 bases unmatched. Germline V gene lookup returns CDR1 LNHNV and CDR2 YYDKDF (reference sequence). The CDR3 DNA follows: TGTGCCACCAGCATCGGACAGGGCTATGGCTACACCTTC. As protein: CATSIGQGYGYTF.

The V gene is TRBV9, the J gene TRBJ2-3; a weak D match, TRBD2 (7 bases). Trimming took off 0 bases at V and 5 bases at J, with 16 bases between the two ends. Germline-derived CDR1 and CDR2 are SGDLS and YYNGEE. The CDR3 extends over 16 amino acids. CDR3 sequence reads: CASSVAEGGPVDTQYF. For the CDR3, the DNA is TGTGCCAGCAGCGTAGCGGAGGGGGGGCCGGTAGATACGCAGTATTTT.

The sample holds a few counts of this clone. The J gene is TRBJ2-3, the V gene TRBV10-2; TRBD2 is a possible D gene (5 bases). This CDR3 region has 15 residues. Deletions cut 6 bases from V and 4 bases from J, with 17 bases between. Germline lookup yields CDR1 WSHSY and CDR2 SAAADI. CDR3: CASRAGEGEADTQYF. CDR3 nucleotide sequence: TGCGCCAGCAGGGCCGGTGAGGGCGAGGCAGATACGCAGTATTTT.

The genes are TRBV7-2 and TRBJ2-3; tentatively, D is TRBD2 (5 bases). There are 16 residues in the CDR3. V was shortened by 0 bases and J by 0 bases, with 10 bases between the two germline ends. CDR1 and CDR2 (germline): SGHTA, FQGNSA. The CDR3 spells CASSLAAVISTDTQYF. The CDR3 bases are TGTGCCAGCAGCTTAGCAGCGGTCATTAGCACAGATACGCAGTATTTT.

The rearrangement uses TRBV4-1 and TRBJ1-5, with D maybe TRBD1 (6 bases). Trimming left V 6 bases short and J 4 bases short, with 13 bases between. The CDR3 is 14 amino acids. The germline CDR1 and CDR2 sequences are MGHRA and YSYEKL. CDR3 nucleotide sequence: TGCGCCAGCAGTGACACAGGGAGAAATCAGCCCCAGCATTTT. Its protein is CASSDTGRNQPQHF.

The genes are TRBV10-3 and TRBJ1-2, with 9 nucleotides matching TRBD1. The CDR3 covers 14 residues. The germline gives CDR1 ENHRY, CDR2 SYGVKD. The V gene end was trimmed by 4 bases and the J gene end by 2 bases; junction bases not matched to a gene: 2. DNA for the CDR3: TGTGCCATCAGTGTTGGGACAGGGAACTATGGCTACACCTTC. The encoded protein is CAISVGTGNYGYTF.

The chain uses TRBV10-3 and TRBJ2-2, with D unclear. The CDR3 runs to 14 residues. V lost 4 bases and J 7 bases, leaving 13 bases between the germline ends. Per germline, CDR1 ENHRY and CDR2 SYGVKD. The CDR3 sequence: CAISVGQAGGELFF. CDR3 nucleotide sequence: TGTGCCATCAGTGTAGGTCAGGCCGGCGGGGAGCTGTTTTTT.

The rearrangement links TRBV6-1 to TRBJ1-1; 7 bases are a match to TRBD1. Germline V CDR1 and CDR2: MNHNS, SASEGT. This CDR3 has 14 residues. V was pared by 4 bases and J by 0 bases, with 2 bases of the junction left unmatched. The CDR3 DNA reads as TGTGCCAGCAGTGGAGGGACAGTGAACACTGAAGCTTTCTTT. It specifies CASSGGTVNTEAFF.

Only a few counts were recorded for this clone. This rearrangement joins TRBV15 to TRBJ1-2, with D tentatively TRBD1 (5 bases). CDR3 length: 14 residues. Looked up from germline, CDR1 is LNHNV and CDR2 is YYDKDF (reference sequence). V lost 1 base and J 7 bases, leaving 13 bases between the germline ends. The chain's CDR3 is CATSRVGGNGGYTF. The CDR3 coding sequence is TGTGCCACCAGCAGAGTGGGGGGAAACGGTGGCTACACCTTC.

Only one count was recorded for this clone. The chain uses TRBV5-1 and TRBJ2-2; D unresolved. Trimming shortened V by 0 bases and J by 4 bases, and 7 bases separated the two germline ends. Germline CDR1 SGHRS, CDR2 YFSETQ. The CDR3 has 14 residues. The CDR3 sequence is CASSLDQITGELFF. The CDR3 bases are TGCGCCAGCAGCTTGGACCAGATCACCGGGGAGCTGTTTTTT.

V and J are TRBV7-6 and TRBJ2-7; tentatively, D is TRBD2 (5 bases). Germline V gene lookup returns CDR1 SGHVS and CDR2 FNYEAQ. The CDR3 spans 13 residues. The V end was cut by 3 bases, the J end by 6 bases, with 12 bases between. CDR3 sequence: CASSFGQDSEQYF. The CDR3 region has the DNA TGTGCCAGCAGCTTCGGTCAGGACTCCGAGCAGTACTTC.

The V call is TRBV6-5, the J call TRBJ1-2; 7 bases fit TRBD1. CDR3 length: 13 residues. V shed 7 bases and J 7 bases; nucleotides not matched to a gene: 9. Germline loops: CDR1 MNHEY, CDR2 SVGAGI. Written as DNA, the CDR3 is TGTGCCAGCACCGAGTCCCAGGGGGGTGGCTACACCTTC. This codes for CASTESQGGGYTF.

V usage is TRBV9 and J usage is TRBJ2-7, with D possibly TRBD1 on 5 matching bases. This CDR3 is 15 amino acids long. Germline V gives CDR1 SGDLS, CDR2 YYNGEE. The V end lost 0 bases, the J end lost 1 base, and 11 bases lay between the germline ends. The CDR3 region is CASSVVPGLSYEQYF. CDR3 coding DNA: TGTGCCAGCAGCGTAGTTCCAGGGCTTTCCTACGAGCAGTACTTC.

The J gene is TRBJ1-2, the V gene TRBV7-9, with 10 bases identical to TRBD1. V shed 6 bases and J 8 bases; nucleotides not matched to a gene: 6. Per the germline V gene, CDR1 is SEHNR and CDR2 is FQNEAQ (reference sequence). The CDR3 is made up of 13 amino acids. The CDR3 protein is CASSFGQGEGYTF. The CDR3 DNA reads as TGTGCCAGCAGTTTTGGACAGGGGGAGGGCTACACCTTC.

The chain links TRBV27 to TRBJ1-6; D call uncertain. Germline V gives CDR1 MNHEY, CDR2 SMNVEV (reference sequence). The CDR3 is 14 residues long. Trimming left V 6 bases short and J 0 bases short, with 6 bases between. The CDR3 sequence is CASSMSSYNSPLHF. In nucleotides, the CDR3 is TGTGCCAGCAGCATGAGCTCCTATAATTCACCCCTCCACTTT.

The chain couples TRBV6-6 to TRBJ1-6; no firm D call. Trimming took off 11 bases at V and 0 bases at J, with 17 bases between the two ends. CDR1 and CDR2 (germline): MNHNY, SVGAGI (reference sequence). The CDR3 covers 16 residues. As DNA, the CDR3 is TGTGCCCTTGGGCCAGTCCTAAGCTCCTATAATTCACCCCTCCACTTT. Translation: CALGPVLSSYNSPLHF.

This clone has just one count. The DNA for the CDR3 is TGTGCCATCAGTGATGGCAGGGGCCCGGGGGCTTTCTTT. Its protein product is CAISDGRGPGAFF. The chain couples TRBV10-3 to TRBJ1-1; tentative D call: TRBD1 (6 bases). Trimming cost V 3 bases and J 11 bases, with 16 bases left between them. The germline V gene has CDR1 ENHRY and CDR2 SYGVKD. The length of the CDR3 is 13 residues.

This chain links TRBV5-1 with TRBJ2-7, with 7 bases fitting TRBD1. Germline V gene data show CDR1 as SGHRS and CDR2 as YFSETQ. V lost 5 bases, J lost 5 bases, and 4 bases stayed unmatched. The CDR3 has 12 residues. The CDR3 region has the DNA TGCGCCAGCAGAAGGGACAGCCACGAGCAGTACTTC. Protein: CASRRDSHEQYF. Variable domain in full (rest from reference TRBV5-1 and TRBJ2-7): KAGVTQTPRYLIKTRGQQVTLSCSPISGHRSVSWYQQTPGQGLQFLFEYFSETQRNKGNFPGRFSGRQFSNSRSEMNVSTLELGDSALYLCASRRDSHEQYFGPGTRLTVT.

This clone was observed a few times. The chain has TRBV7-2 and TRBJ2-2, with 7 nucleotides matching TRBD1. This CDR3 has 14 residues. V shed 8 bases and J 5 bases; nucleotides not matched to a gene: 8. Germline CDR1 reads SGHTA; CDR2 reads FQGNSA. CDR3 DNA: TGTGCCAGCGCAAGCCGACAGGGTACCGGGGAGCTGTTTTTT. Protein sequence: CASASRQGTGELFF.